Sequencing of this T cell receptor beta chain was carried out in a study of T cells in Graves' hyperthyroidism and ophthalmopathy. Notes on the study in general: Progression to ophthalmopathy was predicted a median of 6.5 months early. Ophthalmopathy was distinguished from stable hyperthyroidism by 13 V-J signatures.

Germline CDR1 reads DFQATT; CDR2 reads SNEGSKA (reference sequence). V gave up 2 bases and J gave up 1 base, with 5 bases separating them. This CDR3 is 12 amino acids long. This clonotype was detected many times. The antigen is not known. The TCR beta CDR3 regions underwent amplification using RNA transcripts as the source. A first-round RT-PCR of the TCR CDR3 used the HTBI primer set. TCRdb fed the multiplex PCR reads into MiXCR, producing one record per CDR3 protein. The sample consists of more than 250,000 distinct CDR3 sequences, 12% to 15% of them appearing once. Lactation, pregnancy, other autoimmune disease or uncontrolled infection excluded patients.

The genes are TRBV20-1 and TRBJ1-1; D uncertain. The TCR originated in a woman in her forties or fifties with Graves' hyperthyroidism that later progressed to Graves' ophthalmopathy. Sequenced: blood. The DNA of the CDR3 is TGCAGTGCTAGATCAGGGAACACTGAAGCTTTCTTT. Translated: CSARSGNTEAFF.